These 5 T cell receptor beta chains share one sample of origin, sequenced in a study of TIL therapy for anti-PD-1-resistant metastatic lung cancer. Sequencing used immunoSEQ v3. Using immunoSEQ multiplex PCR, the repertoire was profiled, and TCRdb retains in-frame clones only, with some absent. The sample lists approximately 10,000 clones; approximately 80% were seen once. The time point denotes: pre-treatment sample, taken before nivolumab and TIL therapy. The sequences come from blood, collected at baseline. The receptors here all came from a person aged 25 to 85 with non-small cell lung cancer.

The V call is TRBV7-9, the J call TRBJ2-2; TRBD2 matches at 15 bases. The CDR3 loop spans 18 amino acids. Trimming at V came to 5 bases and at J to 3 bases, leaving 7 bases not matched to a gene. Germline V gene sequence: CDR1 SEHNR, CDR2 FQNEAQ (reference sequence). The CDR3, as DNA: TGTGCCAGCAGCCCACGCGGACTAGCGGGAGGGGACACCGGGGAGCTGTTTTTT. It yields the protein CASSPRGLAGGDTGELFF.

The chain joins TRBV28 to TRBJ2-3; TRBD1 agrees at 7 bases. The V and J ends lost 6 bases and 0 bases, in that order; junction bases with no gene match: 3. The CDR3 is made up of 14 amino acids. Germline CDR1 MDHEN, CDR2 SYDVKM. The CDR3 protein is CASSNRGSTDTQYF. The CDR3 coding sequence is TGTGCCAGCAGCAACAGGGGTAGCACAGATACGCAGTATTTT.

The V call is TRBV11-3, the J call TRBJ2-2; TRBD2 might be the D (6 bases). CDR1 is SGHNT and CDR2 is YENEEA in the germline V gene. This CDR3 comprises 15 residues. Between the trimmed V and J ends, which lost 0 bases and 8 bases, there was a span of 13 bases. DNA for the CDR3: TGTGCCAGCAGCTTAGAAGGAGGAGGGAGGGGGGAGCTGTTTTTT. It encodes CASSLEGGGRGELFF.

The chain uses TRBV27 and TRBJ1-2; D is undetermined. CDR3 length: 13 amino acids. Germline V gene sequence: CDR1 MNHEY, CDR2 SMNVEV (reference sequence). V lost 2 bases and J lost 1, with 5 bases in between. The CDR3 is CASSLGINYGYTF. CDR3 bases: TGTGCCAGCAGTTTAGGGATTAACTATGGCTACACCTTC.

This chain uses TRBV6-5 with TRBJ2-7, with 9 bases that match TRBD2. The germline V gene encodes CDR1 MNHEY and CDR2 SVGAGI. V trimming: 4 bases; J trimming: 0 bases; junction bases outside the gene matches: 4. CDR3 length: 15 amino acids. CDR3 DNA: TGTGCCAGCAGTTTTACTAGCGGGCCCTCCTACGAGCAGTACTTC. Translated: CASSFTSGPSYEQYF.